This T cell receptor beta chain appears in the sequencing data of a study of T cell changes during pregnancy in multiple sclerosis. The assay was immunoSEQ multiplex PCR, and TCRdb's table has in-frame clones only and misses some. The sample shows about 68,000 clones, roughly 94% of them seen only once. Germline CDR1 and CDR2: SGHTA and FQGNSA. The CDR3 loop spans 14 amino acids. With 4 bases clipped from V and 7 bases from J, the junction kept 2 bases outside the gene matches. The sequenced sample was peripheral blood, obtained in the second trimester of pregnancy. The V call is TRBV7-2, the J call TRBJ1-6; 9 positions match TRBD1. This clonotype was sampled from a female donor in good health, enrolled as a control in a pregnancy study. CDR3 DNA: TGTGCCAGCAGCTCCGGGACAGGGAATTCACCCCTCCACTTT. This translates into CASSSGTGNSPLHF.